The clone carrying this TCR beta chain has at least ten counts. What it binds is not known. These data are taken from a study of T cell repertoires in cytomegalovirus infection. At the level of the study: HLA-B-restricted CMV epitopes that are well studied, plus recently identified HLA-C-restricted ones, were used by the study. The study, taken as a whole, reports: There were HLA-C-restricted CMV-specific TCR beta clonotypes dominating the ex vivo response.

Germline V gives CDR1 SGHVS, CDR2 FNYEAQ. The CDR3 consists of 15 residues. Trimming removed 1 base at V and 5 bases at J, with 14 bases between. Using its own MiXCR run on the reads, TCRdb lists one record per CDR3 protein. The data show 700,000 to 950,000 distinct CDR3 sequences, roughly 33% seen once. The chain employs TRBV7-6 and TRBJ1-1; D may be TRBD1 (6 bases). The source of this sequence is a human donor in good health (CMV status not recorded). Some clones in this sample may be carry-over from other donors' samples. The sample consisted of cultured CD8+ T cells from PBMCs, taken from culture after CMV antigen stimulation. CDR3 nucleotide sequence: TGTGCCAGCAGCTTAGGGGGGCTCATGTTTACTGAAGCTTTCTTT. Amino acids: CASSLGGLMFTEAFF.